The TCR beta chain described here comes from a study of vaccination and CD4 T cells after COVID-19. Study details: Blood was drawn a median about 75 days post second dose, range 14 to 241. The cells were exposed to overlapping spike peptides originating from SARS-CoV-2, HCoV-NL63, HCoV-OC43 and HCoV-229E for stimulation.

Overall study findings and caveats: For convalescent patients, a median 86.3% of reactive clones surfaced exclusively after vaccination.

The CDR3 covers 14 residues. As for this clonotype: Its antigen is still unknown.

Sequence data for DNA of cultured CD4+ T cells were generated by the Oncomine TCR Beta short-read assay. MiXCR was run by TCRdb on the PCR reads, yielding one entry per CDR3 protein. The sample contains about 19,000 distinct CDR3 sequences, 45% to 65% of which appear only once. Documented treatment: approximately nine-day PBMC culture with coronavirus spike peptide pools or control peptides (ViraFEST assay). The clonotype was recovered from a human donor who had recovered from COVID-19. This sequence joins TRBV21-1 and TRBJ2-5; the table's TRBD1 call for D was not verified on the DNA. TRBV21-1 is deemed a pseudogene. The specimen comprised CD4+ T cells from blood, cultured in vitro, sampled before SARS-CoV-2 vaccination. CDR3 sequence: CASSKDGGQKAQYF. The DNA of the CDR3 is TGTGCCAGCAGCAAAGACGGGGGGCAGAAGGCCCAGTACTTC.